One and the same sample provided the 6 T cell receptor beta chains below, sequenced in a study of shared clonotypes between healthy human individuals. Assay used: immunoSEQ multiplex PCR; TCRdb lists only in-frame clones, some missing. The data contain some 2.4 million clones, 93% of them seen just once; the ten biggest clones take up roughly 0.36%. The material sequenced was naive CD4+ T cells from PBMCs. Subset defined: CD45RA+ positively selected. The receptors were sampled from a man in his late teens or twenties in good health. Some clones in this sample may be carry-over from other donors' samples.

V gene TRBV7-6 combines with J gene TRBJ2-7; D unclear. Per the germline V gene, CDR1 is SGHVS and CDR2 is FNYEAQ. The CDR3 contains 9 residues. Trimming removed 5 bases at V and 9 bases at J, with 5 bases between. CDR3 region: CASSAVQYF. Here the CDR3 DNA reads TGTGCCAGCAGCGCTGTGCAGTACTTC.

The rearrangement links TRBV11-2 to TRBJ2-5; D not certain. V was shortened by 5 bases and J by 2 bases, with 6 bases between the two germline ends. CDR1 SGHAT and CDR2 FQNNGV come from the germline V gene. This CDR3 comprises 12 residues. The CDR3 reads CASSRRQETQYF. The CDR3 bases are TGTGCCAGCAGCCGGCGACAAGAGACCCAGTACTTC.

This clone was observed once. The gene calls are TRBV7-3 and TRBJ2-5; D possibly corresponds to TRBD2 (6 bases). V was pared by 5 bases and J by 2 bases, with 12 bases between. From germline, CDR1 is SGHTA and CDR2 FQGTGA. The CDR3 has 14 amino acids. CDR3 sequence (DNA): TGTGCCAGCAGCACGGGACTCCCACAAGAGACCCAGTACTTC. This codes for CASSTGLPQETQYF.

The rearrangement uses TRBV28 and TRBJ2-7, with D hard to call. The CDR3 spans 11 residues. Per the germline V gene, CDR1 is MDHEN and CDR2 is SYDVKM. V lost 3 bases and J 5 bases, leaving 5 bases between the germline ends. The CDR3 loop is CASSFYHEQYF. In DNA, the CDR3 is TGTGCCAGCAGTTTTTACCACGAGCAGTACTTC.

The chain employs TRBV6-4 and TRBJ2-3; tentatively, D is TRBD2 (6 bases). The V gene lost 4 bases and the J gene lost 0 bases, with 14 bases spanning the gap. Germline V gene lookup returns CDR1 MRHNA and CDR2 SNTAGT. This CDR3 is built from 16 residues. The CDR3 loop is CASSATPGLSTDTQYF. The CDR3 coding sequence is TGTGCCAGCAGTGCCACACCGGGACTCAGCACAGATACGCAGTATTTT.

The rearrangement links TRBV11-2 to TRBJ2-7, with D possibly called TRBD1 or TRBD2 (5 bases each). V lost 1 base and J 4 bases, leaving 17 bases between the germline ends. The CDR3 covers 16 residues. CDR1 is SGHAT and CDR2 is FQNNGV in the germline V gene. CDR3 residues: CASSLGQGVRSYEQYF. The CDR3 DNA reads as TGTGCCAGCAGCTTAGGGCAGGGAGTGAGGTCGTACGAGCAGTACTTC.